This passage covers 27 T cell receptor beta chains from one sample sequenced in a study of T cells expressing NK-cell markers. Using the 5' RACE reads, TCRdb records one entry per CDR3 protein without DNA. This table holds some 500,000 distinct CDR3 sequences. The sequenced sample was blood T cells: a sorted CD56 or NKG2C T cell subset, CD4+ or CD8+ T cells, or bulk PBMC T cells (not recorded which). The receptors come from a woman between 45 and 65 years old in good health.

The chain is built from TRBV10-3 and TRBJ2-1. CDR3 length: 16 amino acids. Germline-derived CDR1 and CDR2 are ENHRY and SYGVKD. This CDR3 reads CAISDSGGGSYNEQFF.

This chain uses TRBV6-5 with TRBJ1-1; TCRdb returns TRBD1, unconfirmable since there is no DNA. Germline V gene data show CDR1 as MNHEY and CDR2 as SVGAGI. CDR3 size: 14 residues. The CDR3 is CASKGVVGNTEAFF.

V gene TRBV28 combines with J gene TRBJ2-2; with no DNA, the TCRdb D assignment of TRBD1 cannot be verified. The germline gives CDR1 MDHEN, CDR2 SYDVKM. CDR3 length equals 17 residues. The CDR3: CASSFGDRVRDTGELFF.

This rearrangement joins TRBV12-3 or TRBV12-4 to TRBJ1-4; TCRdb returns TRBD1, unconfirmable since there is no DNA. The CDR3 totals 17 residues. CDR3: CASTPRQDPTTNEKLFF.

The chain has TRBV20-1 and TRBJ1-2. The CDR3 has 15 residues. Per the germline V gene, CDR1 is DFQATT and CDR2 is SNEGSKA (reference sequence). Here the CDR3 reads CSARARPTTNYGYTF.

The chain is built from TRBV19 and TRBJ1-1; TCRdb calls TRBD1, which cannot be checked without DNA. Per germline, CDR1 LNHDA and CDR2 SQIVND (reference sequence). This CDR3 comprises 13 residues. This CDR3 reads CASSILAPTEAFF.

The chain carries TRBV5-1 and TRBJ1-1; TCRdb outputs TRBD1, but without DNA this stays unchecked. CDR3 size: 15 residues. Germline V gene lookup returns CDR1 SGHRS and CDR2 YFSETQ. CDR3 loop: CASSLDSLRGAEAFF.

J is TRBJ1-2 and V is TRBV18; checking the TCRdb D call of TRBD1 is not possible without DNA. Germline-derived CDR1 and CDR2 are KGHSH and LQKENI. This CDR3 has 13 residues. The chain's CDR3 is CASSPDRSGGYTF.

V gene TRBV7-8 combines with J gene TRBJ2-1; lacking DNA, the TRBD1 call made by TCRdb goes unchecked. The CDR3 contains 16 residues. Germline lookup yields CDR1 SGHVS and CDR2 FQNEAQ. CDR3: CASSSLTGVSYNEQFF.

The chain combines TRBV12-5 with TRBJ1-1. Germline V gene lookup returns CDR1 LGHNT and CDR2 FRNRAP. This CDR3 comprises 15 residues. This chain's CDR3 is CASGSSRSIHTEAFF.

The chain is built from TRBV12-3 or TRBV12-4 and TRBJ2-1; TCRdb's assignment of TRBD1 cannot be checked, as there is no DNA. CDR3 size: 17 residues. The CDR3 loop is CASSRHGTVVGNNEQFF.

V and J are TRBV29-1 and TRBJ1-2; without DNA, the TCRdb call of TRBD1 cannot be checked. The germline V gene has CDR1 SQVTM and CDR2 ANQGSEA. There are 13 residues in the CDR3. The CDR3 is CSVEDLGAGGYTF.

The chain is built from TRBV9 and TRBJ2-7; TCRdb lists TRBD1, though no DNA is available to test this call. Germline CDR1 SGDLS, CDR2 YYNGEE. The CDR3 length is 16 residues. The CDR3 region is CASSAELGQGAREQYF.

This chain links TRBV7-7 with TRBJ2-5; TCRdb indicates TRBD1, and absent DNA this call remains unverified. This CDR3 is 15 amino acids long. Germline V CDR1 and CDR2: SSHAT, FNYEAQ (reference sequence). CDR3 in amino acids: CASSLSTGGQETQYF. Using reference TRBV7-7 and TRBJ2-5 for the parts outside the CDR3, the full variable domain is GAGVSQSPRYKVTKRGQDVTLRCDPISSHATLYWYQQALGQGPEFLTYFNYEAQPDKSGLPSDRFSAERPEGSISTLTIQRTEQRDSAMYRCASSLSTGGQETQYFGPGTRLLVL.

The gene calls are TRBV24-1 and TRBJ2-1. Per germline, CDR1 KGHDR and CDR2 SFDVKD. CDR3 length equals 14 residues. The CDR3 loop reads CATSDLRVGDEQFF.

This chain connects TRBV4-1 to TRBJ2-5; TCRdb selects TRBD2, and the lack of DNA leaves this call unchecked. Germline CDR1 and CDR2: MGHRA and YSYEKL. The CDR3 length is 17 residues. The CDR3 spells CASSQTYTSERKETQYF.

This chain uses TRBV19 with TRBJ2-5. The CDR3 covers 14 residues. CDR1 is LNHDA and CDR2 is SQIVND in the germline V gene (reference sequence). The CDR3 spells CASSIGFGSKTQYF. Drawing the rest from reference TRBV19 and TRBJ2-5, the complete variable domain is DGGITQSPKYLFRKEGQNVTLSCEQNLNHDAMYWYRQDPGQGLRLIYYSQIVNDFQKGDIAEGYSVSREKKESFPLTVTSAQKNPTAFYLCASSIGFGSKTQYFGPGTRLLVL.

J is TRBJ2-5 and V is TRBV29-1; TCRdb's D gene call, TRBD2, goes unchecked for lack of DNA. The CDR3 sequence is 16 residues long. Germline lookup yields CDR1 SQVTM and CDR2 ANQGSEA. This CDR3 is CSVEAFSGRLQETQYF. The entire variable domain, with the rest obtained from reference TRBV29-1 and TRBJ2-5, is as follows: SAVISQKPSRDICQRGTSLTIQCQVDSQVTMMFWYRQQPGQSLTLIATANQGSEATYESGFVIDKFPISRPNLTFSTLTVSNMSPEDSSIYLCSVEAFSGRLQETQYFGPGTRLLVL.

This rearrangement joins TRBV5-4 to TRBJ2-2. The CDR3 consists of 16 residues. Germline CDR1 and CDR2: SGHNT and YYREEE (reference sequence). Here the CDR3 reads CASSLDQRANTGELFF.

The chain carries TRBV10-3 and TRBJ1-1; the TCRdb D gene call, TRBD1, has no DNA to confirm it. The CDR3 spans 14 residues. Germline CDR1 reads ENHRY; CDR2 reads SYGVKD. The CDR3 protein is CAISHGTMNTEAFF.

This chain joins TRBV10-3 and TRBJ1-5. Germline loops: CDR1 ENHRY, CDR2 SYGVKD. The CDR3 spans 15 residues. The CDR3 loop reads CATGRAGKENQPQHF.

V and J are TRBV4-1 and TRBJ2-1; TCRdb names TRBD2, which stays unverified in the absence of DNA. Germline CDR1 is MGHRA and CDR2 is YSYEKL. The CDR3 is 15 amino acids. CDR3 residues: CASSGFSGNLNEQFF.

This chain uses TRBV9 with TRBJ2-1; TCRdb selects TRBD2, and the lack of DNA leaves this call unchecked. Germline loops: CDR1 SGDLS, CDR2 YYNGEE. The CDR3 runs to 15 residues. This chain's CDR3 is CASSVAPLAANEQFF.

This rearrangement joins TRBV10-3 to TRBJ2-1; TCRdb's assignment of TRBD2 cannot be checked, as there is no DNA. Germline loops: CDR1 ENHRY, CDR2 SYGVKD. The CDR3 has 15 amino acids. The CDR3 sequence: CAIRRAGSSYNEQFF.

The gene calls are TRBV20-1 and TRBJ2-3. This CDR3 region has 12 residues. Germline V gives CDR1 DFQATT, CDR2 SNEGSKA (reference sequence). CDR3: CSVIGSSDTQYF.

This chain uses TRBV2 with TRBJ2-4. The germline V gene has CDR1 SNHLY and CDR2 FYNNEI. The CDR3 is made up of 14 amino acids. CDR3 protein: CASSELLVKNIQYF.

The chain uses TRBV12-3 or TRBV12-4 and TRBJ2-4; the D call from TCRdb, TRBD2, cannot be confirmed without DNA. The CDR3 runs to 13 residues. CDR3 loop: CASSTDPASIQYF.